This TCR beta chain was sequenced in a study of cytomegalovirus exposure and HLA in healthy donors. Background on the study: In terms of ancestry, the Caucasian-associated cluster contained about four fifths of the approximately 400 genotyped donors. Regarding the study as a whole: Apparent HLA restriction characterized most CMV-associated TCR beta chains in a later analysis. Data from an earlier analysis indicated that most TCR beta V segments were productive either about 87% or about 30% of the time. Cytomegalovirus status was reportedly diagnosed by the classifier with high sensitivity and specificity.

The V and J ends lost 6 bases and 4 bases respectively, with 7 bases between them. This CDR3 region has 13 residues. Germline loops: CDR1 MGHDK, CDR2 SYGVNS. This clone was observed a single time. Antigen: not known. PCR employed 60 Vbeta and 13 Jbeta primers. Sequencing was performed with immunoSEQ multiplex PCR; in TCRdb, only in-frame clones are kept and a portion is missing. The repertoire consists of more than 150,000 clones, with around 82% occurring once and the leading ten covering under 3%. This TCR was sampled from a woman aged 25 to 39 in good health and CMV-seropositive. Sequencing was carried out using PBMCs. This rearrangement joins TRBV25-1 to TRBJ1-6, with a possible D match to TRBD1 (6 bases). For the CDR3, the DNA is TGTGCCAGCAGCGGACAGTATAATTCACCCCTCCACTTT. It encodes CASSGQYNSPLHF. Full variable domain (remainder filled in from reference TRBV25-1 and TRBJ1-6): EADIYQTPRYLVIGTGKKITLECSQTMGHDKMYWYQQDPGMELHLIHYSYGVNSTEKGDLSSESTVSRIRTEHFPLTLESARPSHTSQYLCASSGQYNSPLHFGNGTRLTVT.